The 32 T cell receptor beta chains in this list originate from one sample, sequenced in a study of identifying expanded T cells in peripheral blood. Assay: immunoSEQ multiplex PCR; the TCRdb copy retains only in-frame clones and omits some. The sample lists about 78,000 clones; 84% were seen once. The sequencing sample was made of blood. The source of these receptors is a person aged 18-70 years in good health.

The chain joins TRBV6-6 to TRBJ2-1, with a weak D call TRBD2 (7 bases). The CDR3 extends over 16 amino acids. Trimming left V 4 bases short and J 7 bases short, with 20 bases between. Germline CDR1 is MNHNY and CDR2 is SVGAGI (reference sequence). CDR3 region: CASSFNRGEGRNEQFF. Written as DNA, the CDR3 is TGTGCCAGCAGTTTCAATAGGGGGGAGGGCCGGAATGAGCAGTTCTTC.

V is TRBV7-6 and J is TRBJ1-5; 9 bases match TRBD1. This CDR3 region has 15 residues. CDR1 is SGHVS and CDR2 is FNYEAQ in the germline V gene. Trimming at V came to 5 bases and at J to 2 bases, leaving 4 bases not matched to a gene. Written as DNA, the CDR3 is TGTGCCAGCAGCATGGACAGGGGTGGCAATCAGCCCCAGCATTTT. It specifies CASSMDRGGNQPQHF.

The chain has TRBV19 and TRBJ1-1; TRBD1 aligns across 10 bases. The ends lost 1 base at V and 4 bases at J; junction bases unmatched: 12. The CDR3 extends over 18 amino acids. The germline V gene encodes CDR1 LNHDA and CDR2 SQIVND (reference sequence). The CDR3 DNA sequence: TGTGCCAGTAGTATAGCTTTAGACAGGGGGCAGGGGAGCACTGAAGCTTTCTTT. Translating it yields CASSIALDRGQGSTEAFF.

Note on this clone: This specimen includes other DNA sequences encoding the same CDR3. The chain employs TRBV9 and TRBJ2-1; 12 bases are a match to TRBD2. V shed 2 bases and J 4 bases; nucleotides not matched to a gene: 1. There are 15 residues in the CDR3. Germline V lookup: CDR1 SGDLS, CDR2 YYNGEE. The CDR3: CASSVGTSGYNEQFF. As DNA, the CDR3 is TGTGCCAGCAGCGTGGGGACTAGCGGGTACAATGAGCAGTTCTTC. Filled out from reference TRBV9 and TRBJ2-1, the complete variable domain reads DSGVTQTPKHLITATGQRVTLRCSPRSGDLSVYWYQQSLDQGLQFLIQYYNGEERAKGNILERFSAQQFPDLHSELNLSSLELGDSALYFCASSVGTSGYNEQFFGPGTRLTVL.

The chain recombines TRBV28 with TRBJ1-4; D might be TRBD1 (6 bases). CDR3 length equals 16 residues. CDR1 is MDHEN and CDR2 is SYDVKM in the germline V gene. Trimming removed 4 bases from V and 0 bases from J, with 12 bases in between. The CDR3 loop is CASSYHTGTTNEKLFF. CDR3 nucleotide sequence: TGTGCCAGCAGTTACCATACAGGGACAACTAATGAAAAACTGTTTTTT.

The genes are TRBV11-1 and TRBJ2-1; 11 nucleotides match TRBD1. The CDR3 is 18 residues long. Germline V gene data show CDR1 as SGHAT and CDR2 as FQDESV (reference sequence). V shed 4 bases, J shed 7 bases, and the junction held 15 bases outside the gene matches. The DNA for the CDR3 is TGTGCCAGCAGCTATTATCTCCCCGGACAGGGGGCGCGAAATGAGCAGTTCTTC. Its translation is CASSYYLPGQGARNEQFF.

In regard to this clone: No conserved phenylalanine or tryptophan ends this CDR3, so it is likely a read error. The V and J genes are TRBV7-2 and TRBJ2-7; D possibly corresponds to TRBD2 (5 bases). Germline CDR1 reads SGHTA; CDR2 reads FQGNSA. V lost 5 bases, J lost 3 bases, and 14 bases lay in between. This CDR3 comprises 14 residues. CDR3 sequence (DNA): TGTGCCAGCAGCCGTGACTACTCAAACTACGAGCAGTACCTC. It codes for CASSRDYSNYEQYL.

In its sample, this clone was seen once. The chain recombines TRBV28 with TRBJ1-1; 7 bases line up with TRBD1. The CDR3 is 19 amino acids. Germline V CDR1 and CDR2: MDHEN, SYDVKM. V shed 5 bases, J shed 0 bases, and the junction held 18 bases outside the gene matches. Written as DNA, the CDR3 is TGTGCCAGCAGTCCGAACCTCGGGACAGTTCCTGGCATGAACACTGAAGCTTTCTTT. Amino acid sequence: CASSPNLGTVPGMNTEAFF.

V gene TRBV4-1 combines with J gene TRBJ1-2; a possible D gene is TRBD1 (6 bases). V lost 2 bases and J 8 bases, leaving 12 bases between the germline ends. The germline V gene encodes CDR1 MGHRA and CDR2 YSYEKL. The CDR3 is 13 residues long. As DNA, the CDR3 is TGCGCCAGCAGCCAACCTGAGGGGACAGGCTACACCTTC. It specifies CASSQPEGTGYTF.

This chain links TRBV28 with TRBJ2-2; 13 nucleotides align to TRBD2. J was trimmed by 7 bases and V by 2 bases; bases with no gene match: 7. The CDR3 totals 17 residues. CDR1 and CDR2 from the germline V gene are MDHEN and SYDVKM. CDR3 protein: CASSLPGTSGTVGELFF. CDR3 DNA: TGTGCCAGCAGTTTACCCGGGACTAGCGGGACGGTCGGGGAGCTGTTTTTT. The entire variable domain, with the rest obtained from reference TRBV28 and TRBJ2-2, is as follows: DVKVTQSSRYLVKRTGEKVFLECVQDMDHENMFWYRQDPGLGLRLIYFSYDVKMKEKGDIPEGYSVSREKKERFSLILESASTNQTSMYLCASSLPGTSGTVGELFFGEGSRLTVL.

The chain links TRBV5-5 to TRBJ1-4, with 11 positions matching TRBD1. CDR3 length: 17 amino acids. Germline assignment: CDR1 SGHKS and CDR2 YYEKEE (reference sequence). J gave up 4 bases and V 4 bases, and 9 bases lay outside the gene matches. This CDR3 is CASSAGTGGVYNEKLFF. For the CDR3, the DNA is TGTGCCAGCAGCGCCGGGACAGGGGGAGTTTATAATGAAAAACTGTTTTTT.

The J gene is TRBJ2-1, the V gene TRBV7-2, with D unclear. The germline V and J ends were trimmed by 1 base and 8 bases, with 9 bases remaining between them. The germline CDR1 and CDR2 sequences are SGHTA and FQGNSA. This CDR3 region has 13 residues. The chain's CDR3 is CASSLVWAHEQFF. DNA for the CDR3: TGTGCCAGCAGCTTAGTGTGGGCGCATGAGCAGTTCTTC.

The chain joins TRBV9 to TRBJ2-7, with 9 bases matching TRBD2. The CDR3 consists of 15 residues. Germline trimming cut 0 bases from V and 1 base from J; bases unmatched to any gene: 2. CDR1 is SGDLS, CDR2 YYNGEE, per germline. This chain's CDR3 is CASSVGSGRSYEQYF. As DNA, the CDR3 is TGTGCCAGCAGCGTAGGAAGCGGGAGGTCCTACGAGCAGTACTTC.

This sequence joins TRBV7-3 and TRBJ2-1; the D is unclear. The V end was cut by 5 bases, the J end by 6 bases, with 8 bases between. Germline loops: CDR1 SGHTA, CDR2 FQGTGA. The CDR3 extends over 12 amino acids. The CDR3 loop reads CASSPSGNEQFF. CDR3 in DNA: TGTGCCAGCAGCCCCTCTGGCAATGAGCAGTTCTTC.

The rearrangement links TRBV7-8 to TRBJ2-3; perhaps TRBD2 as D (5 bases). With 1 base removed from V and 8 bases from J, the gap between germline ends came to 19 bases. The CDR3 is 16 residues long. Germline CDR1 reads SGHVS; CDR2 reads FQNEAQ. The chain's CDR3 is CASSLGPFSSEGTQYF. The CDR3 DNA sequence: TGTGCCAGCAGCTTAGGGCCCTTTTCTAGTGAGGGTACGCAGTATTTT.

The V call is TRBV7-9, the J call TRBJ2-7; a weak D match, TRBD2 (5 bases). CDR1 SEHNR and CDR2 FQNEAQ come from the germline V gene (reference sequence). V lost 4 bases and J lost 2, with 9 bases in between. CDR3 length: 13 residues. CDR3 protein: CASSSAGTYEQYF. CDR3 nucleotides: TGTGCCAGCAGCTCTGCCGGGACCTACGAGCAGTACTTC.

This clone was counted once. The DNA of the CDR3 is TGTGCCAGCAGCTTAGCTGGGGGTACCTACGAGCAGTACTTC. Amino acids: CASSLAGGTYEQYF. This chain uses TRBV30 with TRBJ2-7, with D perhaps being TRBD1 or TRBD2 (5 bases each). Between the trimmed V and J ends, which lost 8 bases and 2 bases, there was a span of 19 bases. CDR3 length: 14 amino acids. Germline V gives CDR1 GTSNPN, CDR2 SVGIG (reference sequence).

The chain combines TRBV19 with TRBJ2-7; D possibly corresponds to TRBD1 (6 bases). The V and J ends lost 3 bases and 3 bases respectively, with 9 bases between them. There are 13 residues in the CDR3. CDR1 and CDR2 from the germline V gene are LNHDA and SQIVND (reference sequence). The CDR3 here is CASSMTGGYEQYF. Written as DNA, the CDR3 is TGTGCCAGTAGTATGACAGGCGGCTACGAGCAGTACTTC.

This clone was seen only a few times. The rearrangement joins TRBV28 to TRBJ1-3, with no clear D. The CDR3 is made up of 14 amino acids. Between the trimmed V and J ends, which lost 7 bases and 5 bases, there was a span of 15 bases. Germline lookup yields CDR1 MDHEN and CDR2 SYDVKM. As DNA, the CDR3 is TGTGCCAGCACCTTCGGGAGCCTGCGAAACACCATATATTTT. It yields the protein CASTFGSLRNTIYF.

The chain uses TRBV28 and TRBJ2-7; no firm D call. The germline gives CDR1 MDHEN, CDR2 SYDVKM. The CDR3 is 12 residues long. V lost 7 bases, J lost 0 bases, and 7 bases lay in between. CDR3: CASTSISYEQYF. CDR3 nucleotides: TGTGCCAGCACCTCGATCTCCTACGAGCAGTACTTC. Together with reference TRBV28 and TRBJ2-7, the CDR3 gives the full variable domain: DVKVTQSSRYLVKRTGEKVFLECVQDMDHENMFWYRQDPGLGLRLIYFSYDVKMKEKGDIPEGYSVSREKKERFSLILESASTNQTSMYLCASTSISYEQYFGPGTRLTVT.

The CDR3 reads CASSERLGLAASTDTQYF. CDR3 DNA sequence: TGCGCCAGCAGTGAGCGCCTGGGACTAGCGGCTAGCACAGATACGCAGTATTTT. The chain couples TRBV10-2 to TRBJ2-3; 11 positions match TRBD2. The germline CDR1 and CDR2 sequences are WSHSY and SAAADI. V gave up 2 bases and J gave up 0 bases; unmatched junction bases: 7. CDR3 length: 18 amino acids.

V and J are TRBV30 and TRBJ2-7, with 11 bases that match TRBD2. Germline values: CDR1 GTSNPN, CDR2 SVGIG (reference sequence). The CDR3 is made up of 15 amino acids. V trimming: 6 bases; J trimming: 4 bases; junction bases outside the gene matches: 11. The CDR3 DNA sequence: TGTGCCTGCCTCGGTACTAGCGGGAGCGGGTACGAGCAGTACTTC. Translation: CACLGTSGSGYEQYF.

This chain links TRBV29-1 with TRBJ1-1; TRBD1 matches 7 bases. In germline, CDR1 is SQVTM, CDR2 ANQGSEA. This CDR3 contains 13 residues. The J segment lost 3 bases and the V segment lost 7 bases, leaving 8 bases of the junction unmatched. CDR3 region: CSAQGGRDTEAFF. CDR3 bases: TGCAGCGCCCAGGGGGGACGGGACACTGAAGCTTTCTTT.

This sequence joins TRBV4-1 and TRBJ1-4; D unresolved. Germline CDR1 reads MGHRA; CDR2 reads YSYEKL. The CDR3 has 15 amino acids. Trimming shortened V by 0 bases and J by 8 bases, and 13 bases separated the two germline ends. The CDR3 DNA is TGCGCCAGCAGCCAAGACCAGAATTTGTGGGAAAAACTGTTTTTT. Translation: CASSQDQNLWEKLFF.

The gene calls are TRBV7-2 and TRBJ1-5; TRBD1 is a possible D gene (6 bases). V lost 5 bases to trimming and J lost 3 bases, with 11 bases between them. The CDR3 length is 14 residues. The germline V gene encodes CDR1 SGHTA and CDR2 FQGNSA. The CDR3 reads CASSQQGANQPQHF. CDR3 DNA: TGTGCCAGCAGCCAACAGGGAGCCAATCAGCCCCAGCATTTT.

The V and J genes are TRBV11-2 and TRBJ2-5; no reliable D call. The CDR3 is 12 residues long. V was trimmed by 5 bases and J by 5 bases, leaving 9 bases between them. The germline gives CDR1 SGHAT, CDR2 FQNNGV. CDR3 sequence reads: CASSPTLETQYF. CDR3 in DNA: TGTGCCAGCAGCCCGACCCTGGAGACCCAGTACTTC.

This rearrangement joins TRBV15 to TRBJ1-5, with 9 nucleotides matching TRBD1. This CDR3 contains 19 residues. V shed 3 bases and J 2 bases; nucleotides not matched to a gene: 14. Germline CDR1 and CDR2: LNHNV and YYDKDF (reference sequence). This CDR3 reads CATSSPYRQGGFGNQPQHF. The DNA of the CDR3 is TGTGCCACCAGCAGCCCCTACCGACAGGGGGGGTTCGGCAATCAGCCCCAGCATTTT. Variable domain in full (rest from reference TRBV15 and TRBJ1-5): DAMVIQNPRYQVTQFGKPVTLSCSQTLNHNVMYWYQQKSSQAPKLLFHYYDKDFNNEADTPDNFQSRRPNTSFCFLDIRSPGLGDTAMYLCATSSPYRQGGFGNQPQHFGDGTRLSIL.

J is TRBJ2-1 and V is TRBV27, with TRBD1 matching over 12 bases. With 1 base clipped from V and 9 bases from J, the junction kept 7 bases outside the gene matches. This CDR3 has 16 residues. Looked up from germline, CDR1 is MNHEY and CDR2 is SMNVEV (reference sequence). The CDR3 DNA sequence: TGTGCCAGCAGTTTATTCGGGGGACAGGGGGCCGGTGAGCAGTTCTTC. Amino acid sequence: CASSLFGGQGAGEQFF.

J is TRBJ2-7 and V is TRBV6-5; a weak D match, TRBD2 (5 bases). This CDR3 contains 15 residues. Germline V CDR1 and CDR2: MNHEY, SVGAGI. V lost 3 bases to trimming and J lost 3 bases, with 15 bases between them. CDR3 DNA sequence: TGTGCCAGCAGTTATCTAGGACTGGGTTACTACGAGCAGTACTTC. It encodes CASSYLGLGYYEQYF.

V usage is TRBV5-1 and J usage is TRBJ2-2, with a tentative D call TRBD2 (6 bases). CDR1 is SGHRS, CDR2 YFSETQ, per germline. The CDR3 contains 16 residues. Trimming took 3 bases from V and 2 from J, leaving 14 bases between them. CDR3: CASSSVADLNTGELFF. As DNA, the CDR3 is TGCGCCAGCAGCTCAGTAGCGGACCTTAACACCGGGGAGCTGTTTTTT.

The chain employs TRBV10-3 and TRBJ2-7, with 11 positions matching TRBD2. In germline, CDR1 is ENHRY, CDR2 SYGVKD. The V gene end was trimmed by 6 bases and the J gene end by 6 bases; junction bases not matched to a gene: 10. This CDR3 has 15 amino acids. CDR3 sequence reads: CAISLSGRAEGEQYF. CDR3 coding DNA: TGTGCCATCAGCCTTAGCGGGAGGGCCGAGGGCGAGCAGTACTTC.

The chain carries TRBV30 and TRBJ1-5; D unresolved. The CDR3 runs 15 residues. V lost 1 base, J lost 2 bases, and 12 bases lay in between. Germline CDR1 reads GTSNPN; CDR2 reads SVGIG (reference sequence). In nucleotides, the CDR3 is TGTGCCTGGAGTGGTGGGTCAATTGGCAATCAGCCCCAGCATTTT. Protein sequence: CAWSGGSIGNQPQHF. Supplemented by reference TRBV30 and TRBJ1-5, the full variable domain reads SQTIHQWPATLVQPVGSPLSLECTVEGTSNPNLYWYRQAAGRGLQLLFYSVGIGQISSEVPQNLSASRPQDRQFILSSKKLLLSDSGFYLCAWSGGSIGNQPQHFGDGTRLSIL.